This TCR beta chain was retrieved from a study of shared clonotypes between healthy human individuals (dated by TCRdb to about 2020). Notes on the research overall: The cohort included a few men and a couple of women between 18 and 49 years of age. For each donor, CD4 naive and CD4 memory were each given three plates, CD8 naive was given two plates, and CD8 memory was given one plate. To increase sequencing depth and limit assay-specific biases, different laboratories used diverse techniques to prepare libraries and sequence TCR repertoires. Leukapheresis yielded between about 0.94 and 8.9 billion PBMCs per donor. To estimate repertoire size and how much clonotypes are shared between individuals, the study performed deep sequencing of blood TCR repertoires from a handful of healthy adults. What the research found in general, with its limitations: Because the study included a small number of donors, the genetic and exposure-history diversity represented was limited. Even with the large sequencing depth, rarefaction of the sorted-subset datasets indicated that sequencing was incomplete. Compared with non-shared clonotypes, the clonotypes found in all four sorted-subset donors had higher generation probabilities. Only blood was sampled, and tissue TCR repertoires likely differ from those in blood. Naive subsets generally had larger estimated clonotype richness than memory subsets. Across a few donors, 4.5% to 6.5% of naive CD4, 3% to 3.5% of naive CD8, around 2.5% of memory CD4, and over 0.35% of memory CD8 clonotypes were shared. Pairwise subsampling indicated that sequencing depth was expected to affect the degree of clonotype sharing among donors.

V is pared back by 1 base and J by 3 bases, with 10 bases lying between the germline termini. CDR1 is given as SGHTA and CDR2 as FQGNSA, both from the germline V gene. The CDR3 spans 14 residues, from the cysteine through the phenylalanine. This entry keeps only the CDR3 DNA: 42 bases, framed from base 1. Using the deep immunoSEQ assay, multiplex PCR amplified TCR CDR3 regions from genomic DNA. For each cell subset, the extracted genomic DNA was distributed evenly across all wells of several immunoSEQ 96-well plates, and each plate served as one replicate. For sorted subsets, roughly 200 ng genomic DNA, equal to 25,000 to 35,000 T cell genomes, was loaded into each replicate PCR. Purified libraries were measured with a Qubit 3.0 fluorometer, size-checked on a Bioanalyzer 2100, and measured again with the KAPA Library Quantification kit. A separate single-read 150-cycle Illumina NextSeq 550 flow cell was used to sequence each immunoSEQ 96-well plate. The authors' analysis ran thus. Because the immunoSEQ output included only junctional sequences and no quality scores, the filtering could not be the same as the filtering used for full-length reads. Sequences were annotated with PyIR, a Python wrapper for IgBLAST v1.9, and V/J genes and CDR3 were assigned using IMGT germline references. Reads were filtered out if the reads had weak V/J assignments (E-value above 1e-6), no CDR3, stop codons, out-of-frame junctions, or ambiguous translated residues. V3J clonotypes were defined by identical inferred V gene, J gene, and CDR3 amino acid sequence. Percentage overlap between repertoires was calculated by dividing the number of shared unique clonotypes by the size of the smaller repertoire. RTK rarefaction, the Chao1 estimator, and Recon v2.1 estimates of unobserved clonotypes were used to assess repertoire richness. Generation probabilities for all TCRbeta clonotypes obtained by the gDNA method from a handful of donors were computed using OLGA. Held by TCRdb, this immuneACCESS table contains in-frame sequences only and omits some clones. Under half of the omission traces to an unresolved V gene where checked; the cause of the rest is unknown. V, J and clone size derive from that table, while D and trimming were established from the DNA sequence. This sample comprises 2 million to 2.5 million clones, approximately 94% of them detected only once. The ten largest clones add up to over 1.5% of the sample.

CD8 naive samples were obtained by positive selection for CCR7 among CD45RO-negative cells, yielding a CD45RA+CCR7+ population from which TemRA cells were excluded. The donors were healthy, HIV-negative adults with no recently reported acute infections or vaccinations. Only Caucasian adults living in Nashville, Tennessee, USA were represented among the donors. Blood was obtained by leukapheresis, after which PBMCs were separated by Ficoll-Histopaque density gradient centrifugation and cryopreserved in liquid nitrogen vapor phase. Analytical flow cytometry was used to check the purity and quantity of each magnetically sorted T cell population. Genomic DNA was isolated from each sorted fraction and quantified by UV absorbance on a Nanodrop 2000c. With respect to this clone: The antigen it binds to is not known. Nothing much larger sits one base from this clone, and base qualities are not available.

The chain couples TRBV7-2 to TRBJ2-7, with no reliable assignment of the D segment. The specimen sequenced was naive CD8+ T cells from PBMCs. This specimen's cell subset or site label, per the study, means: CD45RA+CCR7+. The source of this sequence is a man between 18 and 35 years old in good health. Some clones in this sample may be carry-over from other donors' samples. The CDR3 protein: CASSLGPYIYEQYF. The nucleotide sequence is given as TGTGCCAGCAGCTTAGGGCCATATATCTACGAGCAGTACTTC.